One and the same sample provided the 27 T cell receptor beta chains below, sequenced in a study of CD8+ T cells in alopecia areata. Treatment denoted: oral pan-JAK inhibitor, 5-10 mg twice daily. Reverse transcription of extracted RNA yielded cDNA, which provided the sequencing template. Profiled with immunoSEQ multiplex PCR; TCRdb holds only in-frame clones, not every one. The repertoire includes over 100,000 clones, roughly 50% of them detected once, and more than 10% sits in the top ten. The sample was CD8+ T cells sorted from blood, taken at week 24, from a patient treated with tofacitinib. These receptors were collected from a human donor with alopecia areata.

The chain employs TRBV4-3 and TRBJ2-6; a possible D gene is TRBD2 (6 bases). Germline lookup yields CDR1 LGHNA and CDR2 YSLEER. Trimming stripped 0 bases from V and 2 bases from J, with 11 bases between. CDR3 length: 17 residues. CDR3: CASSQDGGSTGANVLTF. The DNA of the CDR3 is TGCGCCAGCAGCCAAGATGGAGGGTCCACTGGGGCCAACGTCCTGACTTTC.

The chain combines TRBV25-1 with TRBJ2-6, with D unresolved. Germline CDR1 is MGHDK and CDR2 is SYGVNS. The CDR3 is 15 residues long. V was shortened by 4 bases and J by 4 bases, with 11 bases between the two germline ends. The CDR3 here is CASSGPEDGANVLTF. In DNA form, the CDR3 reads TGTGCCAGCAGTGGCCCTGAGGACGGGGCCAACGTCCTGACTTTC.

V and J are TRBV7-8 and TRBJ2-1; no firm D call. The CDR3 spans 14 residues. The V gene's germline CDR1 is SGHVS and CDR2 FQNEAQ. Trimming cost V 1 base and J 2 bases, with 6 bases left between them. CDR3 DNA sequence: TGTGCCAGCAGCTTAGATGGAGCCTACAATGAGCAGTTCTTC. This gives the protein CASSLDGAYNEQFF.

V and J are TRBV25-1 and TRBJ1-5; D is ambiguous. V was pared by 8 bases and J by 1 base, with 9 bases between. CDR1 MGHDK and CDR2 SYGVNS come from the germline V gene. The CDR3 runs to 13 residues. CDR3 region: CASSSVSNQPQHF. For the CDR3, the DNA is TGTGCCAGCTCCTCGGTCAGCAATCAGCCCCAGCATTTT.

This rearrangement joins TRBV4-1 to TRBJ2-7, with 7 bases matching TRBD1. The length of the CDR3 is 15 residues. V shed 2 bases, J shed 2 bases, and the junction held 6 bases outside the gene matches. CDR1 is MGHRA, CDR2 YSYEKL, per germline. CDR3 in amino acids: CASSQLQGLAYEQYF. Written as DNA, the CDR3 is TGCGCCAGCAGCCAACTACAGGGGTTAGCCTACGAGCAGTACTTC.

This rearrangement joins TRBV19 to TRBJ2-7, with unresolved D. The CDR3 is made up of 15 amino acids. Looked up from germline, CDR1 is LNHDA and CDR2 is SQIVND (reference sequence). Trimming stripped 8 bases from V and 6 bases from J, with 23 bases between. DNA of the CDR3: TGTGCCAGTTCGACGGACGGTTTTCCTTTAGTCGAGCAGTACTTC. It codes for CASSTDGFPLVEQYF.

In this sample, this clone turned up a few times. V and J are TRBV18 and TRBJ2-7, with D possibly TRBD2 on 5 matching bases. V was pared by 2 bases and J by 5 bases, with 10 bases between. The CDR3 runs to 13 residues. Germline lookup yields CDR1 KGHSH and CDR2 LQKENI. CDR3 protein: CASSPGWENEQYF. For the CDR3, the DNA is TGTGCCAGCTCACCAGGATGGGAGAACGAGCAGTACTTC.

The CDR3 loop is CASSRGLAGNTGELFF. In DNA form, the CDR3 reads TGTGCCAGCAGCCGGGGACTAGCGGGGAACACCGGGGAGCTGTTTTTT. The V and J genes are TRBV7-3 and TRBJ2-2; 12 bases fit TRBD2. The CDR3 loop spans 16 amino acids. The germline gives CDR1 SGHTA, CDR2 FQGTGA. V was pared by 5 bases and J by 1 base, with 2 bases of the junction left unmatched.

This clone was observed a handful of times. The chain uses TRBV4-1 and TRBJ1-5; 9 positions agree with TRBD1. The germline V gene encodes CDR1 MGHRA and CDR2 YSYEKL. The CDR3 has 15 residues. V gave up 4 bases and J gave up 5 bases; unmatched junction bases: 6. This CDR3 reads CASSPGTGPYQPQHF. The CDR3 region has the DNA TGCGCCAGCAGCCCTGGGACAGGGCCGTATCAGCCCCAGCATTTT.

V gene TRBV6-1 combines with J gene TRBJ2-1, with no clear D. This CDR3 is 12 amino acids long. Trimming left V 5 bases short and J 7 bases short, with 9 bases between. Germline values: CDR1 MNHNS, CDR2 SASEGT. The chain's CDR3 is CASSPSRNEQFF. The CDR3, as DNA: TGTGCCAGCAGTCCTTCGAGGAATGAGCAGTTCTTC.

V usage is TRBV5-6 and J usage is TRBJ2-7; either TRBD1 or TRBD2 may fit D (5 bases each). This CDR3 comprises 15 residues. Trimming removed 5 bases from V and 7 bases from J, with 22 bases in between. Germline loops: CDR1 SGHDT, CDR2 YYEEEE. CDR3 residues: CASRFFPGPSWEQYF. CDR3 DNA sequence: TGTGCCAGCAGGTTCTTCCCGGGGCCCTCCTGGGAGCAGTACTTC.

This clone was counted many times. This CDR3 is CASSIDRRAGKTDTQYF. The CDR3, as DNA: TGTGCCAGTAGTATAGATCGACGAGCGGGGAAGACAGATACGCAGTATTTT. The V gene is TRBV19, the J gene TRBJ2-3; TRBD2 aligns across 7 bases. With 0 bases clipped from V and 3 bases from J, the junction kept 9 bases outside the gene matches. CDR3 length: 17 amino acids. Germline CDR1 and CDR2: LNHDA and SQIVND (reference sequence).

This chain uses TRBV7-2 with TRBJ1-2; 9 bases agree with TRBD1. The ends lost 5 bases at V and 3 bases at J; junction bases unmatched: 4. Germline assignment: CDR1 SGHTA and CDR2 FQGNSA. The CDR3 sequence is 14 residues long. CDR3: CASSAGQGYYGYTF. CDR3 nucleotide sequence: TGTGCCAGCAGCGCGGGACAGGGTTACTATGGCTACACCTTC.

This clone came up a few times. This rearrangement joins TRBV7-9 to TRBJ2-1; D is unclear. Looked up from germline, CDR1 is SEHNR and CDR2 is FQNEAQ (reference sequence). V gave up 2 bases and J gave up 11 bases, with 4 bases separating them. CDR3 length equals 10 residues. Written as DNA, the CDR3 is TGTGCCAGCAGCTTATCCCAGCAGTTCTTC. It codes for CASSLSQQFF.

The chain is built from TRBV14 and TRBJ1-1; unclear D gene. Between the trimmed V and J ends, which lost 3 bases and 4 bases, there was a span of 9 bases. Germline V CDR1 and CDR2: SGHDN, FVKESK. The length of the CDR3 is 13 residues. CDR3 amino acids: CASSHPGVTEAFF. As DNA, the CDR3 is TGTGCCAGCAGCCACCCGGGAGTCACTGAAGCTTTCTTT.

This clone was seen more than once but under ten times. The gene calls are TRBV27 and TRBJ1-1; 7 bases fit TRBD1. The CDR3 length is 14 residues. J was trimmed by 5 bases and V by 5 bases; bases with no gene match: 8. From germline, CDR1 is MNHEY and CDR2 SMNVEV (reference sequence). The DNA of the CDR3 is TGTGCCAGCAGTGTCAGGGGGTTTGTGACTGAAGCTTTCTTT. Translated: CASSVRGFVTEAFF.

The rearrangement uses TRBV9 and TRBJ2-3, with a tentative D call TRBD2 (6 bases). Germline V gene sequence: CDR1 SGDLS, CDR2 YYNGEE. The CDR3 length is 15 residues. The germline V and J ends were trimmed by 2 bases and 2 bases, with 12 bases remaining between them. The CDR3 sequence: CASSVGGDFTDTQYF. CDR3 sequence (DNA): TGTGCCAGCAGCGTCGGCGGGGACTTCACAGATACGCAGTATTTT.

The chain links TRBV4-1 to TRBJ1-1; perhaps TRBD1 as D (5 bases). The CDR3 contains 15 residues. Looked up from germline, CDR1 is MGHRA and CDR2 is YSYEKL. V dropped 0 bases and J dropped 5 bases, with 13 bases sitting between them. The chain's CDR3 is CASSQDDLGRTEAFF. Here the CDR3 DNA reads TGCGCCAGCAGCCAAGATGATCTGGGGCGGACTGAAGCTTTCTTT.

The CDR3 region has the DNA TGTGCCTGGAGTGATACCCGAAGGACAGATACGCAGTATTTT. Translated: CAWSDTRRTDTQYF. The chain has TRBV30 and TRBJ2-3; D unresolved. The CDR3 loop spans 14 amino acids. V was cut by 1 base and J by 3 bases, with 11 bases left in between. Germline CDR1 GTSNPN, CDR2 SVGIG (reference sequence).

The V gene is TRBV2, the J gene TRBJ2-7, with a weak D call TRBD1 (5 bases). The germline V gene has CDR1 SNHLY and CDR2 FYNNEI. This CDR3 region has 14 residues. Trimming cost V 3 bases and J 2 bases, with 11 bases left between them. CDR3: CASSDPRVTYEQYF. DNA of the CDR3: TGTGCCAGCAGTGACCCCAGGGTTACCTACGAGCAGTACTTC.

The J gene is TRBJ1-5, the V gene TRBV27; 11 positions match TRBD1. This CDR3 is built from 15 residues. V lost 6 bases to trimming and J lost 6 bases; unmatched junction nucleotides: 7. CDR1 and CDR2 (germline): MNHEY, SMNVEV (reference sequence). The CDR3 DNA reads as TGTGCCAGCAGACCGGACAGGGGGCGAAGTCAGCCCCAGCATTTT. Amino acid sequence: CASRPDRGRSQPQHF.

Only one count was recorded for this clone. The V call is TRBV7-2, the J call TRBJ2-5; perhaps TRBD2 as D (5 bases). Between the trimmed V and J ends, which lost 1 base and 0 bases, there was a span of 12 bases. CDR1 SGHTA and CDR2 FQGNSA come from the germline V gene. The CDR3 spans 16 residues. The CDR3 nucleotides read TGTGCCAGCAGCTTAGTACTAGAAGCGTACCAAGAGACCCAGTACTTC. It translates to CASSLVLEAYQETQYF.

This clone was counted only a few times. The chain recombines TRBV15 with TRBJ1-4; D gene uncertain. The CDR3 covers 11 residues. Trimming left V 1 base short and J 14 bases short, with 8 bases between. The germline gives CDR1 LNHNV, CDR2 YYDKDF (reference sequence). The CDR3: CATSRGAPLFF. The CDR3 DNA is TGTGCCACCAGCAGAGGGGCCCCGCTGTTTTTT.

The J gene is TRBJ1-4, the V gene TRBV6-6, with a tentative D call TRBD1 (5 bases). The germline gives CDR1 MNHNY, CDR2 SVGAGI (reference sequence). Trimming took off 7 bases at V and 8 bases at J, with 20 bases between the two ends. The CDR3 covers 15 residues. The CDR3 sequence: CASTSRLGVQEKLFF. The CDR3 DNA reads as TGTGCCAGCACCTCAAGGTTGGGGGTTCAGGAAAAACTGTTTTTT.

This sequence joins TRBV5-4 and TRBJ2-2, with D possibly being TRBD2 (6 bases). CDR1 and CDR2 (germline): SGHNT, YYREEE (reference sequence). V lost 2 bases, J lost 5 bases, and 10 bases lay in between. The CDR3 spans 14 residues. The CDR3 reads CASSFSGPTGELFF. The CDR3 DNA reads as TGTGCCAGCAGCTTTAGCGGACCGACCGGGGAGCTGTTTTTT.

The chain employs TRBV5-6 and TRBJ2-6; D call uncertain. Per germline, CDR1 SGHDT and CDR2 YYEEEE. The CDR3 covers 14 residues. Trimming cost V 4 bases and J 4 bases, with 9 bases left between them. The CDR3, as DNA: TGTGCCAGCAGCCCCTCAGACGGGGCCAACGTCCTGACTTTC. It specifies CASSPSDGANVLTF.

Only a few counts were recorded for this clone. V gene TRBV13 combines with J gene TRBJ2-3; no definite D call. CDR1 PRHDT and CDR2 FYEKMQ come from the germline V gene (reference sequence). CDR3 length equals 13 residues. V was shortened by 3 bases and J by 1 base, with 5 bases between the two germline ends. For the CDR3, the DNA is TGTGCCAGCAGCTTCGAAGGCACAGATACGCAGTATTTT. This sequence encodes CASSFEGTDTQYF.